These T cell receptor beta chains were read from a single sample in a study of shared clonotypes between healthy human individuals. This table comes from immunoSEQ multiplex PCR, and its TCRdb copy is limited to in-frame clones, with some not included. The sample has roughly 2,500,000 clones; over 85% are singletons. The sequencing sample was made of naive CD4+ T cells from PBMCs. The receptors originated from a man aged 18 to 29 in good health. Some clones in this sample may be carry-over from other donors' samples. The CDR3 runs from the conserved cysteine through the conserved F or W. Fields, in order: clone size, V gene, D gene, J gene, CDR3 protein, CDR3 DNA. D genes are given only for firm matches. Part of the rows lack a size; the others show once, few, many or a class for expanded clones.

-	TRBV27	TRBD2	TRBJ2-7	CASSLSSPSAGVYEQYF	TGTGCCAGCAGTTTATCTTCCCCCTCCGCGGGGGTCTACGAGCAGTACTTC
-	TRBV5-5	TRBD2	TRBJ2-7	CASSLFGTSDEQYF	TGTGCCAGCAGCTTGTTCGGGACTAGCGACGAGCAGTACTTC
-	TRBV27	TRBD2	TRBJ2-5	CASSLSLLAAYQETQYF	TGTGCCAGCAGTTTATCCTTACTAGCGGCGTACCAAGAGACCCAGTACTTC
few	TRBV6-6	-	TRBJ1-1	CASSSSRQAWPEAFF	TGTGCCAGCAGTTCCTCAAGACAGGCTTGGCCTGAAGCTTTCTTT
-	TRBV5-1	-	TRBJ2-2	CASSPSPGYEAGELFF	TGCGCCAGCAGCCCGTCCCCTGGCTACGAGGCCGGGGAGCTGTTTTTT
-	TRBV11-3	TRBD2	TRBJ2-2	CASSSGTSSTGELFF	TGTGCCAGCAGCTCCGGGACTAGCAGCACCGGGGAGCTGTTTTTT
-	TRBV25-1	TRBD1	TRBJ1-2	CASRSQGARDYGYTF	TGTGCCAGCAGATCCCAGGGGGCTCGGGACTATGGCTACACCTTC
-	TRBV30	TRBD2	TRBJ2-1	CAWSLAGHPARYNEQFF	TGTGCCTGGAGTCTAGCGGGGCATCCAGCGCGGTACAATGAGCAGTTCTTC
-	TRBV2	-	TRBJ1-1	CASRRKQGNTEAFF	TGTGCCAGCAGGAGGAAACAGGGTAACACTGAAGCTTTCTTT
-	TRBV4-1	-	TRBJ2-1	CASSQDHQGEQFF	TGCGCCAGCAGCCAAGATCACCAAGGTGAGCAGTTCTTC
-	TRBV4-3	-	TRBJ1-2	CASSQELGPTATYGYTF	TGCGCCAGCAGCCAAGAACTTGGGCCTACTGCGACCTATGGCTACACCTTC
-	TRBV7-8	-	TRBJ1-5	CASSLFINQPQHF	TGTGCCAGCAGCTTATTTATAAATCAGCCCCAGCATTTT
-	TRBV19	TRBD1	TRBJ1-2	CASSDRAARGAGYTF	TGTGCCAGTAGTGACAGGGCCGCCCGGGGGGCAGGCTACACCTTC
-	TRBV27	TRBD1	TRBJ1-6	CASRLTGQNSPLHF	TGTGCCAGCCGTTTGACAGGGCAGAATTCACCCCTCCACTTT
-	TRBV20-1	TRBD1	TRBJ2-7	CSAGQGPEQYF	TGCAGTGCTGGACAGGGGCCCGAGCAGTACTTC
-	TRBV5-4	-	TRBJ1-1	CASSQDRVIGTEAFF	TGTGCCAGCAGCCAAGACCGGGTAATCGGCACTGAAGCTTTCTTT
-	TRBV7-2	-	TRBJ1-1	CASSLVGYGTEAFF	TGTGCCAGCAGCTTAGTTGGGTATGGCACTGAAGCTTTCTTT
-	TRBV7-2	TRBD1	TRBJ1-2	CASSPRTLQGAGGYTF	TGTGCCAGCAGCCCACGGACCTTACAGGGGGCGGGGGGCTACACCTTC
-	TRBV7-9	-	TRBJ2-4	CASSLGVWEKLAKNIQYF	TGTGCCAGCAGCTTAGGGGTCTGGGAGAAACTAGCCAAAAACATTCAGTACTTC
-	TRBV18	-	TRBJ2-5	CASSPGPQETQYF	TGTGCCAGCTCACCAGGTCCTCAAGAGACCCAGTACTTC
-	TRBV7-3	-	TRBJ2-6	CASSPSSGANVLTF	TGTGCCAGCAGCCCAAGTTCTGGGGCCAACGTCCTGACTTTC
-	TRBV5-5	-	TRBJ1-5	CASSLFGREGQPQHF	TGTGCCAGCAGCTTGTTTGGCAGGGAGGGTCAGCCCCAGCATTTT
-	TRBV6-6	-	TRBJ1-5	CASSDGGNSQPQHF	TGTGCCAGCAGCGACGGGGGTAACAGCCAGCCCCAGCATTTT
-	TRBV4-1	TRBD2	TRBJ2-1	CASPRLAGKYNEQFF	TGCGCCAGCCCCAGACTAGCGGGGAAATACAATGAGCAGTTCTTC
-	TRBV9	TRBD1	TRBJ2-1	CASSVDSGTGEQFF	TGTGCCAGCAGCGTAGATTCCGGGACAGGGGAGCAGTTCTTC
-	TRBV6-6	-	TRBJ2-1	CASSYLLDRNEQFF	TGTGCCAGCAGTTACTTGTTAGACCGCAATGAGCAGTTCTTC
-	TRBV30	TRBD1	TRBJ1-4	CAWSGQGFPDEKLFF	TGTGCCTGGAGTGGACAGGGGTTTCCCGATGAAAAACTGTTTTTT
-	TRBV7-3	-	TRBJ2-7	CASSLSGQLYEQYF	TGTGCCAGCAGCTTATCCGGACAACTCTACGAGCAGTACTTC
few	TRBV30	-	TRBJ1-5	CAWSGTVNQPQHF	TGTGCCTGGAGTGGAACCGTCAATCAGCCCCAGCATTTT
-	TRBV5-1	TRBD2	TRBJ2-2	CASKVSSGPTGELFF	TGCGCCAGCAAGGTGTCTAGCGGGCCAACCGGGGAGCTGTTTTTT
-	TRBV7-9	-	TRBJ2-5	CASSRPGKGETQYF	TGTGCCAGCAGCCGTCCGGGGAAGGGGGAGACCCAGTACTTC
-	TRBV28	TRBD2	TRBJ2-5	CASNRLAGVGKETQYF	TGTGCCAGCAACCGACTAGCGGGAGTCGGAAAAGAGACCCAGTACTTC
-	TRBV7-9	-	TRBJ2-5	CASSLARFGRGLETQYF	TGTGCCAGCAGCTTAGCGCGGTTCGGGAGAGGGTTGGAGACCCAGTACTTC
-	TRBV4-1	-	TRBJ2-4	CASSQGERDWAGAKNIQYF	TGCGCCAGCAGCCAAGGAGAACGGGATTGGGCCGGGGCCAAAAACATTCAGTACTTC
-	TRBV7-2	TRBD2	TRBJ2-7	CASSLEGLATYEQYF	TGTGCCAGCAGCTTAGAAGGACTAGCGACCTACGAGCAGTACTTC
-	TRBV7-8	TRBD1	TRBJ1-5	CASSARGGQPFNQPQHF	TGTGCCAGCAGCGCCCGGGGGGGACAGCCTTTTAATCAGCCCCAGCATTTT
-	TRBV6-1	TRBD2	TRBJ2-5	CASSAPSGLAGGQGGTQYF	TGTGCCAGCAGTGCCCCGAGCGGACTAGCGGGAGGCCAGGGGGGGACCCAGTACTTC
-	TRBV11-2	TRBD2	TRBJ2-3	CASSLGTSGRTDTQYF	TGTGCCAGCAGCTTAGGGACTAGCGGCCGCACAGATACGCAGTATTTT
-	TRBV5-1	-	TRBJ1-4	CASSSGGRATNEKLFF	TGCGCCAGCAGCTCGGGAGGCCGTGCAACTAATGAAAAACTGTTTTTT
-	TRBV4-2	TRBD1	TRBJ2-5	CASSQGTGDTFQTQYF	TGTGCCAGCAGCCAAGGGACAGGGGATACTTTTCAGACCCAGTACTTC